The 21 T cell receptor beta chains presented below share a single source sample, sequenced in a study of T cell responses to AZD1222 COVID-19 vaccine. The method was immunoSEQ multiplex PCR; TCRdb's version includes in-frame clones alone and lacks a portion of them. The profile shows approximately 180,000 clones, around 90% of them singletons. Sequenced material: peripheral blood, taken 28 days after the second dose of the MenACWY control vaccine. The receptor source for this set is an adult who received the MenACWY meningococcal vaccine as a control.

This chain joins TRBV5-6 and TRBJ2-7, with TRBD1 as a possible D gene (5 bases). V lost 0 bases and J lost 5, with 6 bases in between. CDR3 length: 12 amino acids. Germline CDR1 is SGHDT and CDR2 is YYEEEE. Written as DNA, the CDR3 is TGTGCCAGCAGCTTGGTCAGGGACGAGCAGTACTTC. It yields the protein CASSLVRDEQYF.

The chain joins TRBV28 to TRBJ1-5, with D perhaps matching TRBD1 (5 bases). Trimming pared 6 bases from V and 4 bases from J, leaving 19 bases between. The germline CDR1 and CDR2 sequences are MDHEN and SYDVKM. This CDR3 contains 16 residues. The CDR3 here is CASSHMGGVRNQPQHF. The DNA of the CDR3 is TGTGCCAGCAGCCATATGGGGGGGGTGAGAAATCAGCCCCAGCATTTT. The whole variable domain, remainder taken from reference TRBV28 and TRBJ1-5, is DVKVTQSSRYLVKRTGEKVFLECVQDMDHENMFWYRQDPGLGLRLIYFSYDVKMKEKGDIPEGYSVSREKKERFSLILESASTNQTSMYLCASSHMGGVRNQPQHFGDGTRLSIL.

This rearrangement joins TRBV9 to TRBJ2-7; 7 positions match TRBD1. Unmatched junction bases numbered 5, after V lost 0 bases and J lost 2 bases. Looked up from germline, CDR1 is SGDLS and CDR2 is YYNGEE. CDR3 size: 15 residues. For the CDR3, the DNA is TGTGCCAGCAGCGTAGATGGGACAGAAACCTACGAGCAGTACTTC. Amino acid sequence: CASSVDGTETYEQYF.

The chain employs TRBV7-8 and TRBJ1-4; D gene ambiguous. The CDR3 is 12 residues long. Trimming pared 2 bases from V and 8 bases from J, leaving 6 bases between. Germline-derived CDR1 and CDR2 are SGHVS and FQNEAQ. The CDR3 sequence: CASSLIGEKLFF. CDR3 coding DNA: TGTGCCAGCAGCTTAATCGGCGAAAAACTGTTTTTT.

This rearrangement joins TRBV7-9 to TRBJ1-3; D is unresolved. The CDR3 extends over 12 amino acids. Trimming took off 3 bases at V and 4 bases at J, with 4 bases between the two ends. Per the germline V gene, CDR1 is SEHNR and CDR2 is FQNEAQ (reference sequence). CDR3 protein: CASSFVGNTIYF. CDR3 DNA: TGTGCCAGCAGCTTTGTCGGAAACACCATATATTTT.

This chain links TRBV18 with TRBJ1-3; maybe TRBD1 (5 bases). CDR3 length equals 17 residues. The V gene lost 2 bases and the J gene lost 0 bases, with 14 bases spanning the gap. CDR1 is KGHSH, CDR2 LQKENI, per germline. The CDR3 DNA sequence: TGTGCCAGCTCACCAAGTGGAGTTGGGGGCTCTGGAAACACCATATATTTT. Amino acids: CASSPSGVGGSGNTIYF.

This clone was counted once. The V call is TRBV9, the J call TRBJ1-1; 8 bases match TRBD1. This CDR3 spans 15 amino acids. J lost 1 base, V lost 5 bases, and 7 bases had no gene match. The germline V gene encodes CDR1 SGDLS and CDR2 YYNGEE. As DNA, the CDR3 is TGTGCCAGCAGTGGATCAGGGGGCGCGAACACTGAAGCTTTCTTT. It translates to CASSGSGGANTEAFF.

V and J are TRBV6-5 and TRBJ1-5; the match to TRBD1 covers 8 bases. The V gene end was trimmed by 4 bases and the J gene end by 6 bases; junction bases not matched to a gene: 5. The germline V gene has CDR1 MNHEY and CDR2 SVGAGI. There are 14 residues in the CDR3. This chain's CDR3 is CASSLNRGVQPQHF. CDR3 sequence (DNA): TGTGCCAGCAGTTTAAACAGGGGGGTTCAGCCCCAGCATTTT.

The chain uses TRBV18 and TRBJ1-6, with a tentative D call TRBD1 (6 bases). Germline values: CDR1 KGHSH, CDR2 LQKENI. CDR3 length equals 17 residues. With 1 base removed from V and 0 bases from J, the gap between germline ends came to 10 bases. CDR3 residues: CASSPRGAGSYNSPLHF. The DNA for the CDR3 is TGTGCCAGCTCACCACGGGGGGCTGGCTCCTATAATTCACCCCTCCACTTT.

This clone was seen once. The J gene is TRBJ2-7, the V gene TRBV11-2, with 11 positions matching TRBD1. The V segment lost 4 bases and the J segment 2 bases; nucleotides outside the gene matches: 1. The CDR3 length is 14 residues. Germline lookup yields CDR1 SGHAT and CDR2 FQNNGV. The CDR3 DNA follows: TGTGCCAGCAGCTCGGGACAGGGGGCCTACGAGCAGTACTTC. It translates to CASSSGQGAYEQYF.

This clone was detected a few times. The genes are TRBV7-9 and TRBJ2-7; D is unresolved. The CDR3 runs 14 residues. Germline assignment: CDR1 SEHNR and CDR2 FQNEAQ (reference sequence). Between the trimmed V and J ends, which lost 6 bases and 3 bases, there was a span of 15 bases. CDR3 amino acids: CASSNEDQYYEQYF. CDR3 bases: TGTGCCAGCAGTAACGAGGACCAATACTACGAGCAGTACTTC.

This sequence joins TRBV7-3 and TRBJ1-2; D is undetermined. This CDR3 has 12 residues. Between the trimmed V and J ends, which lost 4 bases and 1 base, there was a span of 4 bases. The germline CDR1 and CDR2 sequences are SGHTA and FQGTGA. This CDR3 is CASSSDNYGYTF. The DNA of the CDR3 is TGTGCCAGCAGCTCCGATAACTATGGCTACACCTTC.

The gene calls are TRBV7-6 and TRBJ1-4; D is unresolved. The CDR3 extends over 15 amino acids. In germline, CDR1 is SGHVS, CDR2 FNYEAQ. Trimming cost V 0 bases and J 4 bases, with 9 bases left between them. The CDR3 DNA reads as TGTGCCAGCAGCTTAGCGGGCAGGATTAATGAAAAACTGTTTTTT. Translation gives CASSLAGRINEKLFF.

The chain links TRBV14 to TRBJ2-1; 8 bases are shared with TRBD2. J was trimmed by 10 bases and V by 11 bases; bases with no gene match: 13. The CDR3 is made up of 13 amino acids. CDR1 and CDR2 from the germline V gene are SGHDN and FVKESK. The CDR3 DNA sequence: TGTGCCGCTGCCCAGCGGGAGTTCTGGGAGCAGTTCTTC. It codes for CAAAQREFWEQFF.

This chain connects TRBV9 to TRBJ2-7; TRBD2 matches at 7 bases. Germline CDR1 SGDLS, CDR2 YYNGEE. This CDR3 has 15 residues. With V trimmed by 4 bases and J by 0 bases, 7 bases remained unmatched. The DNA of the CDR3 is TGTGCCAGCAGCAGCGGGGTAGCGAGCTCCTACGAGCAGTACTTC. Amino acids: CASSSGVASSYEQYF. Filled out from reference TRBV9 and TRBJ2-7, the complete variable domain reads DSGVTQTPKHLITATGQRVTLRCSPRSGDLSVYWYQQSLDQGLQFLIQYYNGEERAKGNILERFSAQQFPDLHSELNLSSLELGDSALYFCASSSGVASSYEQYFGPGTRLTVT.

The chain is built from TRBV6-5 and TRBJ2-7, with 9 positions matching TRBD1. Germline V gene sequence: CDR1 MNHEY, CDR2 SVGAGI. The junction had 7 bases not matched to a gene; V was cut back by 6 bases and J by 4 bases. This CDR3 spans 14 amino acids. This CDR3 reads CASRPGTGLYEQYF. The CDR3 DNA sequence: TGTGCCAGCAGACCCGGGACAGGGTTGTACGAGCAGTACTTC.

Here the CDR3 reads CASSYQGRDRGYTF. For the CDR3, the DNA is TGTGCCAGCAGTTACCAGGGAAGGGATCGTGGCTACACCTTC. J is TRBJ1-2 and V is TRBV6-5; weak D call: TRBD1 (5 bases). V lost 2 bases to trimming and J lost 7 bases, with 14 bases between them. The CDR3 has 14 amino acids. Germline-derived CDR1 and CDR2 are MNHEY and SVGAGI.

This chain's CDR3 is CASSTGTVNEKLFF. The CDR3 coding sequence is TGTGCCAGCAGTACCGGGACGGTGAATGAAAAACTGTTTTTT. The chain has TRBV28 and TRBJ1-4; TRBD1 might be the D (5 bases). V dropped 5 bases and J dropped 5 bases, with 12 bases sitting between them. The germline CDR1 and CDR2 sequences are MDHEN and SYDVKM. The CDR3 runs to 14 residues.

V is TRBV4-1 and J is TRBJ1-2; D not certain. This CDR3 comprises 18 residues. V was cut by 1 base and J by 3 bases, with 21 bases left in between. CDR1 is MGHRA, CDR2 YSYEKL, per germline. CDR3 sequence reads: CASSQGVPPFISDYGYTF. The CDR3 region has the DNA TGCGCCAGCAGCCAAGGGGTTCCCCCTTTTATCAGTGACTATGGCTACACCTTC.

This clone was recorded once. The chain couples TRBV5-1 to TRBJ2-7; TRBD2 matches at 11 bases. In germline, CDR1 is SGHRS, CDR2 YFSETQ. The CDR3 has 17 residues. The junction had 6 bases not matched to a gene; V was cut back by 1 base and J by 0 bases. DNA of the CDR3: TGCGCCAGCAGCTTGACTAGCGGGAGCCCTAGCTCCTACGAGCAGTACTTC. Its translation: CASSLTSGSPSSYEQYF.

The rearrangement uses TRBV5-4 and TRBJ1-2, with D maybe TRBD1 (5 bases). The CDR3 contains 16 residues. Germline V lookup: CDR1 SGHNT, CDR2 YYREEE (reference sequence). V lost 4 bases, J lost 5 bases, and 21 bases lay in between. The CDR3 is CASSPGAGRVNYGYTF. The CDR3 DNA sequence: TGTGCCAGCAGCCCGGGAGCTGGCAGGGTAAATTATGGCTACACCTTC.